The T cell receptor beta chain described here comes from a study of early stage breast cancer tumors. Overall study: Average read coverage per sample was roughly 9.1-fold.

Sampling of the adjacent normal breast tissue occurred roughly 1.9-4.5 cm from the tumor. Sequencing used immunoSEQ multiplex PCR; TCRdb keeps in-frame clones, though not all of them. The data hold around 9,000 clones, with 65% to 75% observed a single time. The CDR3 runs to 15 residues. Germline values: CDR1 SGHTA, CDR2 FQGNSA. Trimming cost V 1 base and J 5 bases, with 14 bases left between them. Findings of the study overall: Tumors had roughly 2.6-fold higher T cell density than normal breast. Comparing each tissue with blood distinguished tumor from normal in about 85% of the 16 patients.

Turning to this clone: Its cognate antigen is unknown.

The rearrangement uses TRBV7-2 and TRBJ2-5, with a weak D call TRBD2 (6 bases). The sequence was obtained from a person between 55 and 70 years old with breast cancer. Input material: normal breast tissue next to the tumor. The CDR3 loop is CASSLVGRTKETQYF. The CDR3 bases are TGTGCCAGCAGCTTAGTGGGCAGGACTAAGGAGACCCAGTACTTC.